The 10 T cell receptor beta chains given below trace back to one sample, sequenced in a study of a mutant IDH1 vaccine in newly diagnosed glioma (dated by TCRdb to the early 2020s). For these TCRs, the target antigens are not known. The time point label, as the study defines it: week 5, during vaccination. Each vaccine dose, consisting of 300 ug of a 20-mer mutant IDH1 peptide in Montanide, was administered subcutaneously with topical imiquimod. Libraries were made using the immunoSEQ multiplex PCR assay. This immuneACCESS table, as held by TCRdb, lists in-frame sequences with V and J called but not all clones. Of the missing ones, under half trace to an unresolved V gene in checked studies; the others have no known cause. The sample table lists about 38,000 clones, 75% to 80% of them with a count of one. The ten largest make up more than 5.5% of the sample. The input for sequencing was PBMCs, taken from a glioma patient whose treatment included an IDH1 peptide vaccine. Source of these receptors: a man aged 35 to 55 with glioma.

The chain employs TRBV10-1 and TRBJ2-3, with D possibly called TRBD1 or TRBD2 (6 bases each). The CDR3 runs 15 residues. Looked up from germline, CDR1 is WNHNN and CDR2 is SYGVQD (reference sequence). The germline V and J ends were trimmed by 4 bases and 2 bases, with 13 bases remaining between them. For the CDR3, the DNA is TGCGCCAGCAGTGGAAAAGGGGGGTACACAGATACGCAGTATTTT. Amino acids: CASSGKGGYTDTQYF.

The table lists this clone with a few counts. The chain carries TRBV10-3 and TRBJ2-7, with D perhaps matching TRBD1 (6 bases). V gave up 2 bases and J gave up 4 bases, with 9 bases separating them. The CDR3 totals 13 residues. From germline, CDR1 is ENHRY and CDR2 SYGVKD. CDR3 coding DNA: TGTGCCATCAGTGAGGCACAGGGATACGAGCAGTACTTC. Translating gives CAISEAQGYEQYF.

This clone showed up just a few times. The chain links TRBV19 to TRBJ2-7; the D gene is possibly TRBD1 (5 bases). Germline values: CDR1 LNHDA, CDR2 SQIVND (reference sequence). This CDR3 has 15 amino acids. Trimming cost V 2 bases and J 4 bases, with 15 bases left between them. CDR3 in amino acids: CASSIKGQGEYEQYF. DNA of the CDR3: TGTGCCAGTAGTATAAAAGGGCAGGGTGAGTACGAGCAGTACTTC.

The table lists this clone with a few counts. The V and J genes are TRBV9 and TRBJ1-2, with D perhaps matching TRBD1 (5 bases). Trimming pared 3 bases from V and 2 bases from J, leaving 17 bases between. This CDR3 comprises 16 residues. Germline lookup yields CDR1 SGDLS and CDR2 YYNGEE. The CDR3 reads CASSAQTGPPNYGYTF. Written as DNA, the CDR3 is TGTGCCAGCAGCGCACAAACAGGCCCTCCCAACTATGGCTACACCTTC.

This chain links TRBV18 with TRBJ1-2; TRBD1 matches 9 bases. The V gene's germline CDR1 is KGHSH and CDR2 LQKENI. The CDR3 spans 13 residues. The J segment lost 5 bases and the V segment lost 6 bases, leaving 4 bases of the junction unmatched. This CDR3 is CASSRDREYGYTF. The DNA for the CDR3 is TGTGCCAGCTCGCGGGACAGGGAATATGGCTACACCTTC.

V and J are TRBV29-1 and TRBJ2-3; D ambiguous. The CDR3 loop spans 12 amino acids. The germline V gene encodes CDR1 SQVTM and CDR2 ANQGSEA. Deletions cut 2 bases from V and 3 bases from J, with 6 bases between. The DNA for the CDR3 is TGCAGCGTTGAATTGAGAACAGATACGCAGTATTTT. Translating gives CSVELRTDTQYF.

The rearrangement joins TRBV4-1 to TRBJ2-7; D gene uncertain. The CDR3 totals 13 residues. Germline CDR1 reads MGHRA; CDR2 reads YSYEKL. The V end was cut by 3 bases, the J end by 2 bases, with 8 bases between. The CDR3 loop reads CASSHPGAYEQYF. The CDR3 nucleotides read TGCGCCAGCAGCCACCCTGGGGCCTACGAGCAGTACTTC.

The V call is TRBV4-1, the J call TRBJ2-5; D is unresolved. The germline gives CDR1 MGHRA, CDR2 YSYEKL. The CDR3 spans 13 residues. The germline V and J ends were trimmed by 0 bases and 7 bases, with 9 bases remaining between them. CDR3 DNA: TGCGCCAGCAGCCAAGATCTTTCTGGGACCCAGTACTTC. Its protein is CASSQDLSGTQYF.

The chain couples TRBV6-5 to TRBJ2-3; D unresolved. V was pared by 2 bases and J by 0 bases, with 6 bases between. The CDR3 loop spans 14 amino acids. Germline V gene data show CDR1 as MNHEY and CDR2 as SVGAGI. CDR3 protein: CASSYATSTDTQYF. The CDR3 coding sequence is TGTGCCAGCAGTTACGCCACTAGCACAGATACGCAGTATTTT.

The chain has TRBV20-1 and TRBJ2-1; 7 nucleotides agree with TRBD2. The CDR3 is 11 amino acids. V shed 6 bases and J 10 bases; nucleotides not matched to a gene: 6. CDR1 is DFQATT and CDR2 is SNEGSKA in the germline V gene (reference sequence). CDR3 amino acids: CSAPGGTEQFF. The DNA of the CDR3 is TGCAGTGCCCCCGGGGGGACGGAGCAGTTCTTC.